This entry lists 18 T cell receptor beta chains sequenced from one sample in a study of radiotherapy plus CTLA-4 blockade in lung cancer. Clones were read by immunoSEQ multiplex PCR, and TCRdb kept only the in-frame ones, dropping some. The data show 65,000 to 70,000 clones, about 80% seen once. The sample here was peripheral blood, taken from a patient treated with radiotherapy plus ipilimumab. These receptors were taken from a human donor with non-small cell lung cancer who had a complete response to radiotherapy plus ipilimumab.

The V and J genes are TRBV15 and TRBJ1-4; D call uncertain. With 0 bases removed from V and 3 bases from J, the gap between germline ends came to 8 bases. CDR3 length: 15 residues. Germline V CDR1 and CDR2: LNHNV, YYDKDF (reference sequence). CDR3 loop: CATSRDNTANEKLFF. The CDR3 bases are TGTGCCACCAGCAGAGATAATACAGCTAATGAAAAACTGTTTTTT.

The gene calls are TRBV7-9 and TRBJ2-5; TRBD2 matches at 13 bases. This CDR3 is built from 15 residues. Per the germline V gene, CDR1 is SEHNR and CDR2 is FQNEAQ (reference sequence). The junction had 5 bases not matched to a gene; V was cut back by 5 bases and J by 5 bases. CDR3 region: CASSTGLAGRETQYF. The DNA of the CDR3 is TGTGCCAGCAGCACGGGACTAGCGGGAAGGGAGACCCAGTACTTC.

V gene TRBV18 combines with J gene TRBJ1-3; D gene uncertain. CDR1 is KGHSH and CDR2 is LQKENI in the germline V gene. The CDR3 has 15 amino acids. V was shortened by 0 bases and J by 0 bases, with 6 bases between the two germline ends. The CDR3 is CASSPPEPSGNTIYF. The CDR3 coding sequence is TGTGCCAGCTCACCACCGGAACCCTCTGGAAACACCATATATTTT.

This chain joins TRBV7-2 and TRBJ2-2; D assignment may be TRBD1 or TRBD2 (6 bases each). CDR1 is SGHTA, CDR2 FQGNSA, per germline. The CDR3 is made up of 16 amino acids. Deletions cut 2 bases from V and 4 bases from J, with 14 bases between. DNA of the CDR3: TGTGCCAGCAGCTTAAGGGGGAGGCCCACCACCGGGGAGCTGTTTTTT. Translating it yields CASSLRGRPTTGELFF.

This clone was observed many times. The chain links TRBV10-3 to TRBJ1-1; 9 bases fit TRBD1. J lost 4 bases, V lost 3 bases, and 3 bases had no gene match. CDR1 is ENHRY, CDR2 SYGVKD, per germline. This CDR3 contains 14 residues. CDR3 in DNA: TGTGCCATCAGTGATGACAGGGGGGGCACTGAAGCTTTCTTT. Protein sequence: CAISDDRGGTEAFF.

CDR3 nucleotides: TGCGCCAGCAGCCAAATAATCCGAACAGGGACCAACAATGAGCAGTTCTTC. This codes for CASSQIIRTGTNNEQFF. The V call is TRBV4-1, the J call TRBJ2-1; a possible D gene is TRBD1 (6 bases). Germline V lookup: CDR1 MGHRA, CDR2 YSYEKL. Trimming pared 2 bases from V and 5 bases from J, leaving 19 bases between. CDR3 length equals 17 residues.

There are a few counts of this clone. The chain recombines TRBV4-1 with TRBJ1-2, with 7 bases that match TRBD1. This CDR3 is built from 14 residues. The V gene's germline CDR1 is MGHRA and CDR2 YSYEKL. V was pared by 6 bases and J by 13 bases, with 17 bases of the junction left unmatched. The CDR3: CASRQPLTGRKFTF. Written as DNA, the CDR3 is TGCGCCAGCAGGCAACCTCTGACAGGGCGGAAGTTCACCTTC.

This clone appeared once. The gene calls are TRBV29-1 and TRBJ1-5; D not resolved. Trimming removed 0 bases at V and 7 bases at J, with 13 bases between. The CDR3 is 14 residues long. Germline V gene lookup returns CDR1 SQVTM and CDR2 ANQGSEA. This CDR3 is CSVEDQGRGQPQHF. CDR3 DNA sequence: TGCAGCGTTGAAGATCAAGGGCGCGGACAGCCCCAGCATTTT.

This rearrangement joins TRBV19 to TRBJ2-2; 9 bases match TRBD1. The CDR3 totals 16 residues. The J segment lost 5 bases and the V segment lost 4 bases, leaving 8 bases of the junction unmatched. The V gene's germline CDR1 is LNHDA and CDR2 SQIVND (reference sequence). This CDR3 reads CASSNTGGRRTGELFF. CDR3 nucleotides: TGTGCCAGTAGTAATACAGGGGGCCGAAGGACCGGGGAGCTGTTTTTT.

V and J are TRBV29-1 and TRBJ2-2; 8 positions match TRBD2. From germline, CDR1 is SQVTM and CDR2 ANQGSEA. V was pared by 1 base and J by 4 bases, with 5 bases of the junction left unmatched. This CDR3 is built from 15 residues. The CDR3 here is CSVEGSGVGTGELFF. In DNA, the CDR3 is TGCAGCGTTGAAGGTAGCGGGGTGGGCACCGGGGAGCTGTTTTTT.

The chain has TRBV18 and TRBJ2-4, with D possibly matching TRBD1 (6 bases). V was trimmed by 3 bases and J by 2 bases, leaving 14 bases between them. Germline CDR1 and CDR2: KGHSH and LQKENI. The CDR3 covers 16 residues. Written as DNA, the CDR3 is TGTGCCAGCTCACCTGGGGAACAGGGAACCAAAAACATTCAGTACTTC. Residues: CASSPGEQGTKNIQYF.

The chain has TRBV5-5 and TRBJ2-7, with D unresolved. The CDR3 runs to 14 residues. The V end was cut by 0 bases, the J end by 0 bases, with 7 bases between. The germline V gene encodes CDR1 SGHKS and CDR2 YYEKEE (reference sequence). CDR3 DNA sequence: TGTGCCAGCAGCTTGGTGCTCGGCTCCTACGAGCAGTACTTC. As protein: CASSLVLGSYEQYF.

The CDR3 DNA sequence: TGCGCCAGCAGTGATACGGGGAGGTCAGATACGCAGTATTTT. Residues: CASSDTGRSDTQYF. J is TRBJ2-3 and V is TRBV10-1, with D maybe TRBD2 (6 bases). Germline CDR1 reads WNHNN; CDR2 reads SYGVQD (reference sequence). The CDR3 is 14 residues long. Deletions cut 3 bases from V and 4 bases from J, with 11 bases between.

J is TRBJ2-7 and V is TRBV28, with D possibly matching TRBD2 (6 bases). Germline values: CDR1 MDHEN, CDR2 SYDVKM. The CDR3 is 13 residues long. Trimming removed 0 bases from V and 7 bases from J, with 10 bases in between. CDR3 amino acids: CASSLWGRSEQYV. For the CDR3, the DNA is TGTGCCAGCAGTTTATGGGGGAGGAGTGAGCAGTACGTC.

V usage is TRBV2 and J usage is TRBJ2-1; 9 positions agree with TRBD1. V shed 6 bases, J shed 8 bases, and the junction held 11 bases outside the gene matches. The CDR3 loop spans 15 amino acids. Germline V gene lookup returns CDR1 SNHLY and CDR2 FYNNEI. In DNA form, the CDR3 reads TGTGCCAGCAGAACAGGGGGCCTCTTTTATGATGAGCAGTTCTTC. Translated: CASRTGGLFYDEQFF.

V usage is TRBV29-1 and J usage is TRBJ1-2, with 8 positions matching TRBD1. Per the germline V gene, CDR1 is SQVTM and CDR2 is ANQGSEA. The CDR3 extends over 14 amino acids. Trimming at V came to 4 bases and at J to 4 bases, leaving 8 bases not matched to a gene. This CDR3 reads CSVGSLQGAYGYTF. The CDR3, as DNA: TGCAGCGTTGGATCTCTCCAGGGGGCCTATGGCTACACCTTC.

The chain employs TRBV11-3 and TRBJ1-2; TRBD1 is a possible D gene (5 bases). Germline V gene lookup returns CDR1 SGHNT and CDR2 YENEEA. With 5 bases removed from V and 4 bases from J, the gap between germline ends came to 17 bases. The CDR3 covers 15 residues. The CDR3, as DNA: TGTGCCAGCAGCGATCGCCGCGACAGTTTCTATGGCTACACCTTC. This translates into CASSDRRDSFYGYTF.

The chain couples TRBV6-5 to TRBJ1-2; unclear D gene. The CDR3 loop spans 13 amino acids. The V gene's germline CDR1 is MNHEY and CDR2 SVGAGI. The V end lost 2 bases, the J end lost 4 bases, and 8 bases lay between the germline ends. The CDR3 nucleotides are TGTGCCAGCAGTTACAGGCAGCCCTATGGCTACACCTTC. Translated: CASSYRQPYGYTF.